Listed below are T cell receptor beta chains from one sample, sequenced in a study of cytomegalovirus exposure and HLA in healthy donors. Clones were sequenced by immunoSEQ multiplex PCR, and TCRdb holds only the in-frame ones, with some missing. The profile shows about 170,000 clones, around 73% of them singletons. Material for sequencing was PBMCs. The receptor set was obtained from a woman between 18 and 29 years old in good health and CMV-seropositive. Each CDR3 is given without its conserved first and last residue. Not all rows give a size; the values are once, few, many and, for expanded clones, a class.

. | TRBV2 | ASRKTSGASYNEQF
. | TRBV5-5 | ASSLREGWYEQY
. | TRBV7-2 | ASSPAFGFSGANVLT
. | TRBV30 | AWNRGTPSGYT
. | TRBV14 | ASSHKVWGAGDYEQY
few | TRBV7-9 | ASSLEGKTEAF
few | TRBV19 | ASSTHRVQPQH
once | TRBV18 | ASSLQGASSYNEQF
. | TRBV4-3 | ASSQEQGGIYEQY
. | TRBV7-8 | ASRDRAGNSPLH
. | TRBV9 | ASSVGIAGGSDTQY
. | TRBV7-6 | ASSQGLAGETSTDTQY
few | TRBV2 | ASTSGLQETQY